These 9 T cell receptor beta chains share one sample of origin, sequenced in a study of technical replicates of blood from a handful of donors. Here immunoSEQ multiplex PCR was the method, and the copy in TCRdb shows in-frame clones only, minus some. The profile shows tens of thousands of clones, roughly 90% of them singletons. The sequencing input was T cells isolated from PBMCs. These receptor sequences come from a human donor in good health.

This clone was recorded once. The CDR3 DNA is TGCGCCAGCGCCTTTACTGCGCAAGAGACCCAGTACTTC. It is translated as CASAFTAQETQYF. The chain uses TRBV5-1 and TRBJ2-5, with no clear D. This CDR3 contains 13 residues. Per the germline V gene, CDR1 is SGHRS and CDR2 is YFSETQ. The V end was cut by 7 bases, the J end by 2 bases, with 12 bases between.

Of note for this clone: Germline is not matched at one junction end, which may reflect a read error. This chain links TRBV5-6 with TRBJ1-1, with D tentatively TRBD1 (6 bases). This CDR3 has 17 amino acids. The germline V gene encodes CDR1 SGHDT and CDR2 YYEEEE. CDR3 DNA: TGTGTCAGCAGCTTCCCGGGACACAACCGGGGGAACACTGAAGCTTTCTTT. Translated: CVSSFPGHNRGNTEAFF.

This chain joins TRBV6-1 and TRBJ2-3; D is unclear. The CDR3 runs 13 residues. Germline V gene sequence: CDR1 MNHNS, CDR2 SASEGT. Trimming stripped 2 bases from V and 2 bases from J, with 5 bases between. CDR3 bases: TGTGCCAGCAGTGAAATCTACACAGATACGCAGTATTTT. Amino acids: CASSEIYTDTQYF.

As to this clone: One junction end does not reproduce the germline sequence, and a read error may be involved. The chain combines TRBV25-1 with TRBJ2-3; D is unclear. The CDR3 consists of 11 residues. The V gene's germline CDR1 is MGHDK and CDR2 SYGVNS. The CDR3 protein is CSSTGTDTQYF. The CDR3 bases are TGCTCATCAACCGGGACAGATACGCAGTATTTT.

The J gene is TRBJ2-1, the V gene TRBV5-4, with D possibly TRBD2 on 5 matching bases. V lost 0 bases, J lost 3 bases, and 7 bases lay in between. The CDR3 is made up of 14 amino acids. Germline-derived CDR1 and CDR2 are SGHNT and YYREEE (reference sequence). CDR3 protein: CASSLVTSYNEQFF. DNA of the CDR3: TGTGCCAGCAGCTTGGTTACTAGCTACAATGAGCAGTTCTTC.

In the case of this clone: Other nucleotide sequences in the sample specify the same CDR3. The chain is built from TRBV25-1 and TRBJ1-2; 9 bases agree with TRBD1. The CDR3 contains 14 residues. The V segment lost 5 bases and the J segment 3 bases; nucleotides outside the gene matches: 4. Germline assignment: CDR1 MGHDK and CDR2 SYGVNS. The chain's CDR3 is CASSSRTGDYGYTF. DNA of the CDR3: TGTGCCAGCAGTAGTAGGACAGGGGACTATGGCTACACCTTC.

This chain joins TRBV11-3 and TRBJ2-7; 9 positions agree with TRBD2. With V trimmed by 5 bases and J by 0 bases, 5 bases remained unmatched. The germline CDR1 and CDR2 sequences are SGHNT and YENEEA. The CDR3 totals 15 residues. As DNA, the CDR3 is TGTGCCAGCAGCCAACCGGGACTAGCCTCCTACGAGCAGTACTTC. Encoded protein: CASSQPGLASYEQYF.

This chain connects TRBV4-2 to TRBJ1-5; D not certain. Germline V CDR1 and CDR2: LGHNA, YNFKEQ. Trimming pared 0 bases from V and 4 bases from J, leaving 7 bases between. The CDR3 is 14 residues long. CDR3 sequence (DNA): TGTGCCAGCAGCCAAGAAGGAGGGAATCAGCCCCAGCATTTT. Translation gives CASSQEGGNQPQHF.

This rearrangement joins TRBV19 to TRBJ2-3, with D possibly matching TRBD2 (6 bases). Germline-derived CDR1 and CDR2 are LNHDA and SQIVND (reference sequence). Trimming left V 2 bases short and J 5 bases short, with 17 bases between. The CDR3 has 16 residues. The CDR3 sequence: CASSIPWGKEGDTQYF. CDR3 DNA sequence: TGTGCCAGTAGTATACCGTGGGGGAAGGAGGGAGATACGCAGTATTTT.